The clone carrying this T cell receptor (beta chain) turned up a few times. Its specificity is not known. Treatment of the sample: 19 received Ad26.COV2.S at low or high dose, single or two shots; about 5 received placebo; per-sample allocation not given. Specimens were obtained on day 63 following the first vaccine or placebo injection. An Ad26 vector carrying the Wuhan-strain SARS-CoV-2 spike served as the vaccine. These data belong to a study of Ad26.COV2.S vaccination and SARS-CoV-2 variants. Study-wide background: The Ad26.COV2.S arm of the COV1001 trial was where the donor was placed. In the study, Ad26.COV2.S was injected intramuscularly once, or twice 56 days apart.

The repertoire was sequenced with immunoSEQ multiplex PCR; TCRdb's copy has only in-frame clones and lacks some. The sample shows some 340,000 clones, around 84% of them seen only once. General study points: Spike-specific TCR breadth was greater in vaccine than placebo recipients.

Trimming removed 6 bases at V and 0 bases at J, with 27 bases between. CDR1 and CDR2 (germline): SNHLY, FYNNEI. The CDR3 covers 20 residues. The sample consisted of peripheral blood, taken in a trial of Ad26.COV2.S vaccine versus placebo. The receptor was derived from a person aged 18-60 years who received the Ad26.COV2.S COVID-19 vaccine or a placebo. The V call is TRBV2, the J call TRBJ1-3; the D gene is possibly TRBD1 (5 bases). The CDR3 DNA reads as TGTGCCAGCAGACCGAATACGGGAGGGAGACAGCGACTCTCTGGAAACACCATATATTTT. Amino acids: CASRPNTGGRQRLSGNTIYF.